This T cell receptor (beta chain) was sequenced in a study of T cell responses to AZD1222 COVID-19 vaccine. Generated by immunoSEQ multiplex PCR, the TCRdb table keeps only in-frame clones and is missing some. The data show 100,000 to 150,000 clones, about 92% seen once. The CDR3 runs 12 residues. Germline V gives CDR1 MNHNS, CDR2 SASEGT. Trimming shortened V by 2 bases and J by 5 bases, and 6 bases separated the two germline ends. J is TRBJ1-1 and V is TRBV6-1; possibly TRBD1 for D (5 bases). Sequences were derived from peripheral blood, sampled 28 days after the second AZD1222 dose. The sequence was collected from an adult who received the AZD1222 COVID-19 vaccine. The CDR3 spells CASSEWGTEAFF. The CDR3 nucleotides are TGTGCCAGCAGTGAATGGGGGACTGAAGCTTTCTTT.